This entry lists 11 T cell receptor beta chains sequenced from one sample in a study of cytomegalovirus exposure and HLA in healthy donors. Use of 60 Vbeta and 13 Jbeta primers characterized the PCR. Clones were read by immunoSEQ multiplex PCR, and TCRdb kept only the in-frame ones, dropping some. The table shows under 140,000 clones, with approximately 86% occurring only once. The source material was PBMCs. All receptors come from a middle-aged man in good health and CMV-seronegative.

V usage is TRBV18 and J usage is TRBJ1-4; the D gene is possibly TRBD1 (5 bases). Germline V gene sequence: CDR1 KGHSH, CDR2 LQKENI. V was shortened by 3 bases and J by 0 bases, with 8 bases between the two germline ends. There are 15 residues in the CDR3. In DNA, the CDR3 is TGTGCCAGCTCACCCAGGGTTACAACTAATGAAAAACTGTTTTTT. Protein sequence: CASSPRVTTNEKLFF.

This clone was found a few times. J is TRBJ2-1 and V is TRBV5-1; 7 nucleotides agree with TRBD1. V dropped 4 bases and J dropped 5; count of bases not matched to a gene: 3. Looked up from germline, CDR1 is SGHRS and CDR2 is YFSETQ. There are 13 residues in the CDR3. This CDR3 is CASSRQGDNEQFF. CDR3 in DNA: TGCGCCAGCAGCCGCCAGGGGGACAATGAGCAGTTCTTC. Full variable domain (remainder filled in from reference TRBV5-1 and TRBJ2-1): KAGVTQTPRYLIKTRGQQVTLSCSPISGHRSVSWYQQTPGQGLQFLFEYFSETQRNKGNFPGRFSGRQFSNSRSEMNVSTLELGDSALYLCASSRQGDNEQFFGPGTRLTVL.

The chain is built from TRBV10-2 and TRBJ2-5, with a possible D match to TRBD2 (6 bases). The germline V and J ends were trimmed by 5 bases and 5 bases, with 9 bases remaining between them. The CDR3 loop spans 12 amino acids. The germline CDR1 and CDR2 sequences are WSHSY and SAAADI. The CDR3 loop reads CASSTLAETQYF. The DNA of the CDR3 is TGCGCCAGCAGTACTCTAGCGGAGACCCAGTACTTC.

The chain links TRBV5-1 to TRBJ2-1; the D gene is possibly TRBD2 (6 bases). CDR3 length equals 19 residues. The germline gives CDR1 SGHRS, CDR2 YFSETQ. V was pared by 4 bases and J by 8 bases, with 31 bases between. The CDR3 region is CASSEDSKGGAYLGDEQFF. DNA for the CDR3: TGCGCCAGCAGCGAGGACTCAAAAGGCGGGGCTTACCTAGGCGATGAGCAGTTCTTC.

The chain couples TRBV28 to TRBJ1-1, with D tentatively TRBD1 (5 bases). The CDR3 sequence is 13 residues long. The germline V and J ends were trimmed by 5 bases and 6 bases, with 13 bases remaining between them. Germline V CDR1 and CDR2: MDHEN, SYDVKM. The CDR3, as DNA: TGTGCCAGCAGTCTCGTCCAGGGCCCTGAAGCTTTCTTT. Translated: CASSLVQGPEAFF.

The chain is built from TRBV27 and TRBJ2-6; the D is unclear. Trimming took 3 bases from V and 4 from J, leaving 10 bases between them. The CDR3 is 15 amino acids. Per germline, CDR1 MNHEY and CDR2 SMNVEV (reference sequence). DNA for the CDR3: TGTGCCAGCAGTTTTCAGGCCCAGGGGGCCAACGTCCTGACTTTC. It translates to CASSFQAQGANVLTF.

The rearrangement links TRBV5-6 to TRBJ2-2; 11 bases agree with TRBD1. CDR3 length: 15 amino acids. J was trimmed by 3 bases and V by 4 bases; bases with no gene match: 2. The germline V gene has CDR1 SGHDT and CDR2 YYEEEE. The DNA for the CDR3 is TGTGCCAGCAGCGGGGACAGGGGGGACACCGGGGAGCTGTTTTTT. It encodes CASSGDRGDTGELFF.

V gene TRBV6-5 combines with J gene TRBJ2-3, with D maybe TRBD2 (5 bases). The CDR3 has 13 residues. The V gene's germline CDR1 is MNHEY and CDR2 SVGAGI. Trimming cost V 5 bases and J 2 bases, with 8 bases left between them. CDR3 loop: CASSRDLTDTQYF. The CDR3 DNA reads TGTGCCAGCAGTCGGGATCTCACAGATACGCAGTATTTT.

This clone was detected once. This chain uses TRBV19 with TRBJ2-7; TRBD2 might be the D (6 bases). Germline assignment: CDR1 LNHDA and CDR2 SQIVND (reference sequence). CDR3 length: 14 amino acids. The V and J ends lost 3 bases and 4 bases respectively, with 13 bases between them. The CDR3 nucleotides are TGTGCCAGTAGTATCTTTAGCGGAGCGTACGAGCAGTACTTC. This translates into CASSIFSGAYEQYF.

The chain is built from TRBV9 and TRBJ1-1, with D possibly TRBD1 on 5 matching bases. CDR1 SGDLS and CDR2 YYNGEE come from the germline V gene. V lost 0 bases to trimming and J lost 1 base, with 10 bases between them. This CDR3 has 15 amino acids. CDR3 sequence (DNA): TGTGCCAGCAGCGTAGCCATGACAGCGAACACTGAAGCTTTCTTT. This sequence encodes CASSVAMTANTEAFF.

The gene calls are TRBV5-1 and TRBJ1-1; D gene unclear. The V and J ends lost 0 bases and 0 bases respectively, with 6 bases between them. Germline lookup yields CDR1 SGHRS and CDR2 YFSETQ. The CDR3 totals 14 residues. The DNA of the CDR3 is TGCGCCAGCAGCTTGGTGGGCATGAACACTGAAGCTTTCTTT. Residues: CASSLVGMNTEAFF. Complete variable domain (other parts from reference TRBV5-1 and TRBJ1-1): KAGVTQTPRYLIKTRGQQVTLSCSPISGHRSVSWYQQTPGQGLQFLFEYFSETQRNKGNFPGRFSGRQFSNSRSEMNVSTLELGDSALYLCASSLVGMNTEAFFGQGTRLTVV.